This passage covers 15 T cell receptor beta chains from one sample sequenced in a study of T cells in Graves' hyperthyroidism and ophthalmopathy. Template material for amplifying TCR beta CDR3 regions consisted of RNA transcripts. The HTBI primer set was used in a first-round RT-PCR of the TCR CDR3. TCRdb reprocessed the multiplex PCR reads via MiXCR and lists one record per CDR3 protein. The repertoire holds just under 750,000 distinct CDR3 sequences, with approximately 40% as singletons. Sample: blood. These receptors were obtained from a woman between 35 and 50 years old with Graves' hyperthyroidism.

The gene calls are TRBV2 and TRBJ1-2; 7 positions agree with TRBD1. This CDR3 has 14 amino acids. In germline, CDR1 is SNHLY, CDR2 FYNNEI. V trimming: 4 bases; J trimming: 1 base; junction bases outside the gene matches: 3. The CDR3 region has the DNA TGTGCCAGCAGTGGCCGGGACAGTAACTATGGCTACACCTTC. Translating it yields CASSGRDSNYGYTF.

This clonotype was recorded at least ten times. Mismatch with germline at one junction end may stem from a read error. The chain carries TRBV7-9 and TRBJ2-5, with D tentatively TRBD2 (5 bases). CDR1 and CDR2 from the germline V gene are SEHNR and FQNEAQ (reference sequence). The CDR3 consists of 14 residues. This CDR3 reads CASSLGSIQETQYF. CDR3 coding DNA: TGCGCCAGCAGCTTAGGGAGCATCCAAGAGACCCAGTACTTC.

This clonotype was observed a few times. This chain links TRBV20-1 with TRBJ1-2; 7 bases fit TRBD1. The CDR3 is made up of 14 amino acids. Germline values: CDR1 DFQATT, CDR2 SNEGSKA (reference sequence). V lost 0 bases, J lost 7 bases, and 8 bases stayed unmatched. The CDR3 nucleotides read TGCAGTGCTAGAGATCAACAGGGGCCTTTTGGCTACACCTTC. Translation: CSARDQQGPFGYTF.

This clonotype has only a few counts. The rearrangement links TRBV12-3 or TRBV12-4 to TRBJ2-2; 13 positions match TRBD2. Losses at the gene ends were 4 bases for V and 2 bases for J; bases not matched to a gene: 1. The CDR3 is made up of 16 amino acids. The CDR3: CASSWTSGGNTGELFF. DNA for the CDR3: TGTGCCAGCAGTTGGACTAGCGGGGGTAACACCGGGGAGCTGTTTTTT.

This clonotype appeared a few times. V usage is TRBV11-3 and J usage is TRBJ1-2; TRBD1 agrees at 9 bases. The CDR3 has 15 residues. Germline values: CDR1 SGHNT, CDR2 YENEEA. Unmatched junction bases numbered 11, after V lost 4 bases and J lost 8 bases. Written as DNA, the CDR3 is TGTGCCAGCAGCTACATCTCGGGACAGGGCGGCGGCTACACCTTC. As protein: CASSYISGQGGGYTF.

The chain links TRBV5-1 to TRBJ2-2, with 12 bases that match TRBD1. This CDR3 is 17 amino acids long. The V gene end was trimmed by 6 bases and the J gene end by 4 bases; junction bases not matched to a gene: 10. Germline lookup yields CDR1 SGHRS and CDR2 YFSETQ. For the CDR3, the DNA is TGCGCCAGCATCCCTGCGGGACAGGGGGCCGGCACCGGGGAGCTGTTTTTT. Translated, it gives CASIPAGQGAGTGELFF.

This clonotype was seen ten or more times. V gene TRBV7-2 combines with J gene TRBJ2-5; D is perhaps TRBD2 (5 bases). Germline CDR1 and CDR2: SGHTA and FQGNSA. Trimming left V 1 base short and J 1 base short, with 7 bases between. The CDR3 consists of 14 residues. The chain's CDR3 is CASSLGGAQETQYF. Here the CDR3 DNA reads TGTGCCAGCAGCTTAGGGGGAGCCCAAGAGACCCAGTACTTC.

The V and J genes are TRBV19 and TRBJ2-6; D is ambiguous. The CDR3 consists of 16 residues. V was trimmed by 5 bases and J by 0 bases, leaving 11 bases between them. Looked up from germline, CDR1 is LNHDA and CDR2 is SQIVND (reference sequence). The CDR3 loop is CASSDRYLSGANVLTF. In nucleotides, the CDR3 is TGTGCCAGTAGTGACCGGTACCTCTCTGGGGCCAACGTCCTGACTTTC.

This clonotype was counted a few times. The chain recombines TRBV7-9 with TRBJ1-1, with 10 nucleotides matching TRBD1. The CDR3 totals 15 residues. Trimming took 5 bases from V and 4 from J; bases not matched to a gene: 7. Germline lookup yields CDR1 SEHNR and CDR2 FQNEAQ (reference sequence). This chain's CDR3 is CASSHRDRGGTEAFF. For the CDR3, the DNA is TGTGCCAGCAGCCACCGGGACAGGGGTGGCACTGAAGCTTTCTTT.

This sequence joins TRBV4-1 and TRBJ1-5, with 7 bases fitting TRBD1. This CDR3 is 15 amino acids long. V shed 4 bases, J shed 1 base, and the junction held 4 bases outside the gene matches. From germline, CDR1 is MGHRA and CDR2 YSYEKL. The CDR3, as DNA: TGCGCCAGCAGCCGATCGGGACAGAGCAATCAGCCCCAGCATTTT. It is translated as CASSRSGQSNQPQHF.

The chain combines TRBV7-9 with TRBJ1-2; 7 bases are shared with TRBD1. Germline lookup yields CDR1 SEHNR and CDR2 FQNEAQ (reference sequence). Trimming cost V 5 bases and J 8 bases; bases outside gene matches: 8. The CDR3 contains 13 residues. The CDR3 DNA sequence: TGTGCCAGCAGCCCCGGGACAGTGGAAGGCTACACCTTC. This encodes CASSPGTVEGYTF.

The count of this clonotype is one. This sequence joins TRBV24-1 and TRBJ2-3, with D possibly TRBD2 on 5 matching bases. V was pared by 2 bases and J by 0 bases, with 14 bases between. The CDR3 runs 17 residues. The germline CDR1 and CDR2 sequences are KGHDR and SFDVKD. The chain's CDR3 is CATSDSPAAKSTDTQYF. As DNA, the CDR3 is TGTGCCACCAGTGATTCTCCAGCGGCCAAGAGCACAGATACGCAGTATTTT.

This clonotype was counted ten times or more. The chain uses TRBV20-1 and TRBJ1-2; a possible D gene is TRBD1 (5 bases). The CDR3 is 12 amino acids. The germline CDR1 and CDR2 sequences are DFQATT and SNEGSKA (reference sequence). Between the trimmed V and J ends, which lost 2 bases and 2 bases, there was a span of 6 bases. CDR3 nucleotides: TGCAGTGCTAGACGGGGCAACTATGGCTACACCTTC. It yields the protein CSARRGNYGYTF.

This clonotype came up a few times. The chain carries TRBV25-1 and TRBJ1-6, with a tentative D call TRBD1 (6 bases). Between the trimmed V and J ends, which lost 5 bases and 14 bases, there was a span of 13 bases. Looked up from germline, CDR1 is MGHDK and CDR2 is SYGVNS. CDR3 length equals 12 residues. DNA of the CDR3: TGTGCCAGCAGTTCCCCCAAGGGGGCCCTCCACTTT. Its protein product is CASSSPKGALHF. Filled out from reference TRBV25-1 and TRBJ1-6, the complete variable domain reads EADIYQTPRYLVIGTGKKITLECSQTMGHDKMYWYQQDPGMELHLIHYSYGVNSTEKGDLSSESTVSRIRTEHFPLTLESARPSHTSQYLCASSSPKGALHFGNGTRLTVT.

With regard to this clonotype: This may be a read error: a much more frequent sequence differs by one nucleotide. The rearrangement joins TRBV10-3 to TRBJ1-1; 8 positions match TRBD1. The CDR3 totals 15 residues. Looked up from germline, CDR1 is ENHRY and CDR2 is SYGVKD. The CDR3 nucleotides are TGTACCATCAGAGACCGGGGACAGGAGAACACTGAAGCTTTCTTT. Its translation is CTIRDRGQENTEAFF.